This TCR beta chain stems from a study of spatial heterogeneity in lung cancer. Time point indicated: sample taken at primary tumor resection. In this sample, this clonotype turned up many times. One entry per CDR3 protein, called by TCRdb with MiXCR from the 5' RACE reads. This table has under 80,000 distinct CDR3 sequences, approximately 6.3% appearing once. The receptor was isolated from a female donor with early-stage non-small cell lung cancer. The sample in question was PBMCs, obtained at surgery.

The CDR3 protein is CASTLLPFLGEQFF. CDR3 nucleotides: TGTGCCAGCACCCTACTCCCATTCTTGGGGGAGCAGTTCTTC. The chain uses TRBV6-6 and TRBJ2-1; D unresolved. Trimming took 7 bases from V and 10 from J, leaving 20 bases between them. The CDR3 is 14 amino acids. Germline V gene data show CDR1 as MNHNY and CDR2 as SVGAGI (reference sequence).